The 22 T cell receptor beta chains reported below all come from one sample, sequenced in a study of memory CD4+ T cells and cytomegalovirus serostatus. Single viable CD3+CD4+CD8-CD45RO+ cells were sorted as the memory CD4+ T cells. Profiling relied on immunoSEQ multiplex PCR, and the TCRdb table lists in-frame clones only, not all of them. Of roughly 53,000 clones listed, about 80% are singletons. The sample was memory CD4+ T cells from blood. The receptors were gathered from an adult in good health and CMV-seronegative.

The chain uses TRBV29-1 and TRBJ2-1; 9 bases align to TRBD2. This CDR3 contains 14 residues. Germline V lookup: CDR1 SQVTM, CDR2 ANQGSEA. The J segment lost 4 bases and the V segment lost 6 bases, leaving 7 bases of the junction unmatched. CDR3 region: CSVPAGGRYNEQFF. For the CDR3, the DNA is TGCAGCGTCCCAGCGGGAGGTCGATACAATGAGCAGTTCTTC.

This chain uses TRBV5-1 with TRBJ2-2; D gene uncertain. The CDR3 length is 13 residues. V lost 2 bases and J lost 6, with 8 bases in between. Germline CDR1 SGHRS, CDR2 YFSETQ. CDR3 nucleotides: TGCGCCAGCAGCTTTTCCGGGTCCGGGGAGCTGTTTTTT. Its translation: CASSFSGSGELFF.

The gene calls are TRBV13 and TRBJ2-1, with a possible D match to TRBD2 (7 bases). Between the trimmed V and J ends, which lost 3 bases and 8 bases, there was a span of 20 bases. CDR1 is PRHDT and CDR2 is FYEKMQ in the germline V gene (reference sequence). The CDR3 runs to 16 residues. CDR3 in DNA: TGTGCCAGCAGCTTCCGAGGATCTGGCGGGGGCGATGAGCAGTTCTTC. This encodes CASSFRGSGGGDEQFF.

The CDR3 DNA is TGTGCCAGTAAGACAGGCGCCCTTAACTATGGCTACACCTTC. Its translation: CASKTGALNYGYTF. The gene calls are TRBV19 and TRBJ1-2; the D gene is possibly TRBD1 (6 bases). Germline CDR1 LNHDA, CDR2 SQIVND (reference sequence). Deletions cut 7 bases from V and 1 base from J, with 13 bases between. This CDR3 contains 14 residues.

The chain combines TRBV27 with TRBJ2-7; D perhaps matches TRBD1 (5 bases). CDR1 is MNHEY, CDR2 SMNVEV, per germline (reference sequence). V lost 1 base, J lost 7 bases, and 14 bases lay in between. The CDR3 has 14 amino acids. The CDR3 loop is CASSLYNPGQEQYF. CDR3 DNA sequence: TGTGCCAGCAGTTTATACAACCCAGGGCAAGAGCAGTACTTC.

This clone came up once. The chain links TRBV29-1 to TRBJ1-2, with D hard to call. The V gene lost 3 bases and the J gene lost 8 bases, with 16 bases spanning the gap. The V gene's germline CDR1 is SQVTM and CDR2 ANQGSEA. The CDR3 has 13 amino acids. The CDR3 loop is CSVDIRMGGGYTF. The CDR3 DNA reads as TGCAGCGTTGACATCCGGATGGGTGGAGGCTACACCTTC.

The count of this clone is one. This chain connects TRBV19 to TRBJ2-1; D is undetermined. Germline CDR1 reads LNHDA; CDR2 reads SQIVND (reference sequence). The CDR3 extends over 11 amino acids. Trimming pared 7 bases from V and 4 bases from J, leaving 5 bases between. The CDR3, as DNA: TGTGCCAGTACTGGGTACAATGAGCAGTTCTTC. As protein: CASTGYNEQFF.

Turning to this clone: This specimen includes other DNA sequences encoding the same CDR3. The chain recombines TRBV11-2 with TRBJ2-2; no definite D call. Germline CDR1 SGHAT, CDR2 FQNNGV. Trimming left V 2 bases short and J 0 bases short, with 1 base between. The CDR3 consists of 13 residues. The CDR3: CASSLTNTGELFF. Here the CDR3 DNA reads TGTGCCAGCAGCTTAACGAACACCGGGGAGCTGTTTTTT.

The rearrangement joins TRBV5-1 to TRBJ2-2; no definite D call. The germline V gene encodes CDR1 SGHRS and CDR2 YFSETQ. CDR3 length: 14 residues. Trimming took 3 bases from V and 1 from J, leaving 7 bases between them. CDR3 sequence (DNA): TGCGCCAGCAGCTCGACACGGAACACCGGGGAGCTGTTTTTT. Protein product: CASSSTRNTGELFF.

The rearrangement links TRBV28 to TRBJ1-2; D unclear. Germline CDR1 reads MDHEN; CDR2 reads SYDVKM. The ends were cut back, 6 bases at V and 3 bases at J, with 11 bases in the middle. There are 13 residues in the CDR3. This CDR3 reads CASRPPVDYGYTF. In DNA form, the CDR3 reads TGTGCCAGCAGACCTCCAGTGGACTATGGCTACACCTTC.

This chain links TRBV4-3 with TRBJ2-7; the D gene is possibly TRBD2 (6 bases). Germline V gives CDR1 LGHNA, CDR2 YSLEER. The CDR3 has 14 residues. V lost 3 bases and J lost 5, with 14 bases in between. The CDR3 spells CASSQVWGEHEQYF. CDR3 bases: TGCGCCAGCAGCCAGGTATGGGGGGAGCACGAGCAGTACTTC.

The sample holds a few counts of this clone. The CDR3 is CASSLAGGSTDTQYF. For the CDR3, the DNA is TGTGCCAGCAGCTTAGCTGGCGGGAGTACAGATACGCAGTATTTT. The V call is TRBV7-9, the J call TRBJ2-3; 7 bases map to TRBD2. The CDR3 loop spans 15 amino acids. V shed 0 bases, J shed 3 bases, and the junction held 3 bases outside the gene matches. Germline CDR1 is SEHNR and CDR2 is FQNEAQ (reference sequence).

This chain uses TRBV5-1 with TRBJ2-5, with 7 bases matching TRBD2. V gave up 4 bases and J gave up 3 bases; unmatched junction bases: 12. The germline V gene encodes CDR1 SGHRS and CDR2 YFSETQ. The CDR3 has 16 residues. In DNA form, the CDR3 reads TGCGCCAGCAGCCCCATGGGGACTAAATCTAAAGAGACCCAGTACTTC. This sequence encodes CASSPMGTKSKETQYF.

The chain recombines TRBV4-2 with TRBJ2-3, with a possible D match to TRBD2 (6 bases). The V gene lost 1 base and the J gene lost 3 bases, with 14 bases spanning the gap. This CDR3 comprises 16 residues. The germline gives CDR1 LGHNA, CDR2 YNFKEQ. For the CDR3, the DNA is TGTGCCAGCAGCCAAGGTCGGACGGGAGAGACAGATACGCAGTATTTT. Its protein product is CASSQGRTGETDTQYF.

The V gene is TRBV13, the J gene TRBJ1-1; D remains ambiguous. The CDR3 runs to 16 residues. The germline V and J ends were trimmed by 4 bases and 1 base, with 16 bases remaining between them. The germline V gene has CDR1 PRHDT and CDR2 FYEKMQ (reference sequence). In nucleotides, the CDR3 is TGTGCCAGCAGCTCCCGAGAGGTTAGTACGAACACTGAAGCTTTCTTT. It encodes CASSSREVSTNTEAFF.

This chain connects TRBV4-1 to TRBJ2-7; perhaps TRBD1 as D (5 bases). Germline V gene sequence: CDR1 MGHRA, CDR2 YSYEKL. The CDR3 is 19 residues long. V shed 0 bases and J shed 1 base, with 22 bases lying between them. CDR3 nucleotides: TGCGCCAGCAGCCAAGATTGGATTGGTACGCAGGGTGGTTCCTACGAGCAGTACTTC. Its translation: CASSQDWIGTQGGSYEQYF.

V is TRBV9 and J is TRBJ2-7, with 10 bases fitting TRBD2. Unmatched junction bases numbered 9, after V lost 4 bases and J lost 2 bases. This CDR3 contains 16 residues. CDR1 and CDR2 from the germline V gene are SGDLS and YYNGEE. The CDR3 sequence is CASSPRGSGGAYEQYF. As DNA, the CDR3 is TGTGCCAGCAGCCCTAGGGGAAGCGGGGGGGCCTACGAGCAGTACTTC.

This chain uses TRBV11-2 with TRBJ1-3; 7 nucleotides align to TRBD1. The V gene end was trimmed by 4 bases and the J gene end by 4 bases; junction bases not matched to a gene: 4. Per germline, CDR1 SGHAT and CDR2 FQNNGV. CDR3 length: 14 residues. Written as DNA, the CDR3 is TGTGCCAGCAGCTCGGGGACAGCCGGAAACACCATATATTTT. Residues: CASSSGTAGNTIYF.

The genes are TRBV5-1 and TRBJ2-3, with D perhaps given as TRBD1 or TRBD2 (5 bases each). V was cut by 4 bases and J by 5 bases, with 20 bases left in between. Germline V gene lookup returns CDR1 SGHRS and CDR2 YFSETQ. The length of the CDR3 is 16 residues. The CDR3 nucleotides read TGCGCCAGCAGCACCCCCAAAGGGACCCGCGGAGATACGCAGTATTTT. Its protein product is CASSTPKGTRGDTQYF.

The chain joins TRBV5-4 to TRBJ2-5; the D gene is possibly TRBD2 (6 bases). Germline-derived CDR1 and CDR2 are SGHNT and YYREEE (reference sequence). This CDR3 region has 13 residues. V shed 4 bases and J shed 5 bases, with 12 bases lying between them. Written as DNA, the CDR3 is TGTGCCAGCAGCCAGGACTACCTGGAGACCCAGTACTTC. Its translation: CASSQDYLETQYF.

CDR3 sequence: CASRLAGGSYEQYF. The DNA of the CDR3 is TGTGCCAGCAGACTAGCGGGAGGATCCTACGAGCAGTACTTC. The chain employs TRBV2 and TRBJ2-7; 12 positions match TRBD2. CDR1 and CDR2 (germline): SNHLY, FYNNEI. The CDR3 loop spans 14 amino acids. J was trimmed by 1 base and V by 6 bases; bases with no gene match: 1.

The chain uses TRBV15 and TRBJ2-1; TRBD1 matches 9 bases. Germline lookup yields CDR1 LNHNV and CDR2 YYDKDF (reference sequence). The junction had 10 bases not matched to a gene; V was cut back by 4 bases and J by 6 bases. This CDR3 is built from 16 residues. The CDR3 bases are TGTGCCACCAGCACCGCATCCGGGACAGGGACCAATGAGCAGTTCTTC. Translated, it gives CATSTASGTGTNEQFF.